The 26 T cell receptor beta chains below all came from one sample that was sequenced in a study of blood T cell repertoires in COVID-19 (dated by TCRdb to about 2020). Library construction relied on the immunoSEQ multiplex PCR assay. This is the immuneACCESS table as TCRdb keeps it, with only in-frame sequences that have V and J called. A part of the clones is gone; compared with another copy, unresolved V genes explain less than half, and the rest is unexplained. For this sample the table gives under 200,000 clones, of which roughly 84% were detected only once. Under 6% of the sample comes from the top ten. Material for sequencing was peripheral blood. The receptors originated from a woman aged 45-65 years with COVID-19, enrolled during active disease.

The chain joins TRBV7-2 to TRBJ2-5; 12 bases are shared with TRBD2. The CDR3 is 15 residues long. After removal of 3 bases from V and 5 bases from J, the junction contained 4 bases not matched to a gene. Germline CDR1 reads SGHTA; CDR2 reads FQGNSA. CDR3: CASSFLAGGQETQYF. The CDR3 DNA follows: TGTGCCAGCAGCTTCCTAGCGGGGGGGCAGGAGACCCAGTACTTC.

This clone was counted once. J is TRBJ2-7 and V is TRBV7-6, with D possibly TRBD1 on 6 matching bases. The V and J ends lost 0 bases and 1 base respectively, with 7 bases between them. The CDR3 loop spans 14 amino acids. Per germline, CDR1 SGHVS and CDR2 FNYEAQ. CDR3: CASSLATGSYEQYF. The CDR3 DNA sequence: TGTGCCAGCAGCTTAGCCACAGGGTCCTACGAGCAGTACTTC.

The chain uses TRBV3-1 (or the pseudogene TRBV3-2) and TRBJ2-1, with 9 bases aligning to TRBD2. Per the germline V gene, CDR1 is LGHDT and CDR2 is YNNKEL (reference sequence). V lost 1 base to trimming and J lost 0 bases; unmatched junction nucleotides: 10. This CDR3 region has 19 residues. The CDR3, as DNA: TGTGCCAGCAGCCAAGGGGTAGCGGGGGCCCTGAGCTCCTACAATGAGCAGTTCTTC. Its translation is CASSQGVAGALSSYNEQFF.

The CDR3 region is CASSTGTGGTEAFF. CDR3 coding DNA: TGTGCCAGTAGTACCGGGACAGGGGGCACTGAAGCTTTCTTT. V is TRBV19 and J is TRBJ1-1; 11 bases fit TRBD1. The CDR3 sequence is 14 residues long. After removal of 4 bases from V and 4 bases from J, the junction contained 2 bases not matched to a gene. CDR1 LNHDA and CDR2 SQIVND come from the germline V gene (reference sequence).

Only a few counts were recorded for this clone. This chain connects TRBV3-1 (or the pseudogene TRBV3-2) to TRBJ2-2; 7 bases map to TRBD2. Germline CDR1 LGHDT, CDR2 YNNKEL (reference sequence). J gave up 7 bases and V 0 bases, and 11 bases lay outside the gene matches. The CDR3 is 17 amino acids. The CDR3 nucleotides are TGTGCCAGCAGCCAAGAAAAGTGGGTTAGCGGGCACGGGGAGCTGTTTTTT. Protein sequence: CASSQEKWVSGHGELFF.

This sequence joins TRBV5-1 and TRBJ2-7; D possibly corresponds to TRBD1 (5 bases). Germline V gene data show CDR1 as SGHRS and CDR2 as YFSETQ. The CDR3 covers 14 residues. V was clipped by 0 bases and J by 3 bases, with 10 bases between them. The CDR3 protein is CASSLEGTGYEQYF. The CDR3 DNA sequence: TGCGCCAGCAGCTTGGAAGGTACAGGCTACGAGCAGTACTTC.

The chain uses TRBV11-2 and TRBJ1-6; a possible D gene is TRBD1 (6 bases). The V and J ends lost 3 bases and 9 bases respectively, with 18 bases between them. This CDR3 is 16 amino acids long. Germline-derived CDR1 and CDR2 are SGHAT and FQNNGV. CDR3 nucleotides: TGTGCCAGCAGCTTTGGGGGGGCGTCGACTTCTTCACCCCTCCACTTT. This gives the protein CASSFGGASTSSPLHF.

The CDR3 is CAWTSRVATNEKLFF. For the CDR3, the DNA is TGTGCCTGGACCTCGCGGGTGGCAACTAATGAAAAACTGTTTTTT. The V gene is TRBV30, the J gene TRBJ1-4; no clear D. Trimming stripped 4 bases from V and 0 bases from J, with 12 bases between. The CDR3 runs 15 residues. From germline, CDR1 is GTSNPN and CDR2 SVGIG (reference sequence). The full variable domain, in which reference TRBV30 and TRBJ1-4 provide the parts outside the CDR3, is SQTIHQWPATLVQPVGSPLSLECTVEGTSNPNLYWYRQAAGRGLQLLFYSVGIGQISSEVPQNLSASRPQDRQFILSSKKLLLSDSGFYLCAWTSRVATNEKLFFGSGTQLSVL.

J is TRBJ1-4 and V is TRBV10-2, with 7 nucleotides matching TRBD1. Germline CDR1 reads WSHSY; CDR2 reads SAAADI. The CDR3 is 14 amino acids. J was trimmed by 4 bases and V by 4 bases; bases with no gene match: 3. CDR3 nucleotides: TGCGCCAGCAGTGGGGACAGCCTTAATGAAAAACTGTTTTTT. This encodes CASSGDSLNEKLFF.

V gene TRBV3-1 (or the pseudogene TRBV3-2) combines with J gene TRBJ2-5; D unresolved. CDR1 and CDR2 from the germline V gene are LGHDT and YNNKEL (reference sequence). CDR3 size: 15 residues. Trimming pared 0 bases from V and 5 bases from J, leaving 13 bases between. CDR3 loop: CASSQDGPGSETQYF. CDR3 sequence (DNA): TGTGCCAGCAGCCAAGATGGTCCGGGTTCGGAGACCCAGTACTTC.

The CDR3 DNA sequence: TGTGCCAGCATTAGCGGTCCAGGGGGTTATTATGGCTACACCTTC. It is translated as CASISGPGGYYGYTF. This chain uses TRBV6-6 with TRBJ1-2; TRBD1 agrees at 7 bases. Germline CDR1 is MNHNY and CDR2 is SVGAGI (reference sequence). The CDR3 is 15 amino acids. V lost 7 bases to trimming and J lost 5 bases; unmatched junction nucleotides: 13.

V gene TRBV19 combines with J gene TRBJ1-3; D remains ambiguous. The CDR3 runs 12 residues. V was pared by 7 bases and J by 6 bases, with 10 bases between. Germline CDR1 is LNHDA and CDR2 is SQIVND (reference sequence). DNA of the CDR3: TGTGCCAGTATCGGTGGGCTAAACACCATATATTTT. Amino acids: CASIGGLNTIYF.

The chain combines TRBV4-1 with TRBJ1-2; no reliable D call. Germline loops: CDR1 MGHRA, CDR2 YSYEKL. The CDR3 covers 13 residues. Trimming stripped 5 bases from V and 2 bases from J, with 9 bases between. CDR3 bases: TGCGCCAGCAGCTCGGAGGCGAACTATGGCTACACCTTC. Translation: CASSSEANYGYTF.

The chain is built from TRBV21-1 and TRBJ1-1. TRBV21-1 is tagged as a pseudogene. The CDR3 is 12 residues long. The CDR3 coding sequence is TGTGCCAGCAAACCCATTTACACGGGGGCTTTCTTT. Translating it yields CASKPIYTGAFF.

V usage is TRBV7-9 and J usage is TRBJ1-1, with TRBD1 as a possible D gene (6 bases). The germline gives CDR1 SEHNR, CDR2 FQNEAQ (reference sequence). Trimming stripped 0 bases from V and 3 bases from J, with 8 bases between. The CDR3 length is 14 residues. CDR3 region: CASSLAGADTEAFF. The CDR3, as DNA: TGTGCCAGCAGCTTAGCGGGGGCGGACACTGAAGCTTTCTTT. The entire variable domain, with the rest obtained from reference TRBV7-9 and TRBJ1-1, is as follows: DTGVSQNPRHKITKRGQNVTFRCDPISEHNRLYWYRQTLGQGPEFLTYFQNEAQLEKSRLLSDRFSAERPKGSFSTLEIQRTEQGDSAMYLCASSLAGADTEAFFGQGTRLTVV.

This sequence joins TRBV3-1 (or the pseudogene TRBV3-2) and TRBJ2-1; maybe TRBD1 (6 bases). The ends were cut back, 0 bases at V and 5 bases at J, with 8 bases in the middle. The CDR3 sequence is 14 residues long. Germline loops: CDR1 LGHDT, CDR2 YNNKEL (reference sequence). Written as DNA, the CDR3 is TGTGCCAGCAGCCAAGAACAGGGAAACAATGAGCAGTTCTTC. Its protein product is CASSQEQGNNEQFF.

The chain employs TRBV18 and TRBJ2-7; D is ambiguous. The CDR3 sequence is 16 residues long. Trimming left V 3 bases short and J 0 bases short, with 15 bases between. The germline V gene encodes CDR1 KGHSH and CDR2 LQKENI. DNA for the CDR3: TGTGCCAGCTCACCGCGTGAATTTACGAGCTCCTACGAGCAGTACTTC. Its translation is CASSPREFTSSYEQYF.

This clone was seen only once. V is TRBV5-1 and J is TRBJ2-1; TRBD1 is a possible D gene (6 bases). CDR3 size: 14 residues. V lost 0 bases and J lost 8, with 12 bases in between. Looked up from germline, CDR1 is SGHRS and CDR2 is YFSETQ. CDR3 protein: CASSLDPRGHEQFF. CDR3 DNA: TGCGCCAGCAGCTTGGATCCCAGGGGCCATGAGCAGTTCTTC.

The V call is TRBV11-2, the J call TRBJ1-4, with D maybe TRBD1 (5 bases). V was pared by 5 bases and J by 10 bases, with 8 bases between. The germline CDR1 and CDR2 sequences are SGHAT and FQNNGV. The CDR3 is 11 residues long. DNA of the CDR3: TGTGCCAGCAGCCACGGGGGAAAACTGTTTTTT. Protein sequence: CASSHGGKLFF.

This clone was counted a single time. V usage is TRBV5-1 and J usage is TRBJ1-2; D may be TRBD1 (6 bases). CDR3 length: 16 amino acids. V lost 0 bases and J lost 3, with 15 bases in between. Per germline, CDR1 SGHRS and CDR2 YFSETQ. For the CDR3, the DNA is TGCGCCAGCAGCTTGGAATGGGGGGGCCATGACTATGGCTACACCTTC. Its protein product is CASSLEWGGHDYGYTF.

This sequence joins TRBV28 and TRBJ2-2; the match to TRBD1 covers 8 bases. With 6 bases clipped from V and 6 bases from J, the junction kept 6 bases outside the gene matches. In germline, CDR1 is MDHEN, CDR2 SYDVKM. The CDR3 has 14 amino acids. CDR3 loop: CASRDRGSAGELFF. As DNA, the CDR3 is TGTGCCAGCAGAGACAGGGGTAGCGCCGGGGAGCTGTTTTTT.

The chain links TRBV10-1 to TRBJ2-1; 7 nucleotides agree with TRBD2. The CDR3 has 15 amino acids. The germline CDR1 and CDR2 sequences are WNHNN and SYGVQD (reference sequence). V dropped 3 bases and J dropped 1; count of bases not matched to a gene: 3. The CDR3 sequence: CASSDLGGSYNEQFF. CDR3 nucleotides: TGCGCCAGCAGTGACTTGGGGGGGTCCTACAATGAGCAGTTCTTC.

The rearrangement links TRBV7-2 to TRBJ1-2, with TRBD1 matching over 8 bases. There are 16 residues in the CDR3. V shed 0 bases and J 7 bases; nucleotides not matched to a gene: 10. Germline lookup yields CDR1 SGHTA and CDR2 FQGNSA. The DNA for the CDR3 is TGTGCCAGCAGCTTAGCGCTCGCAGGGGGCTCGGGTGGCTACACCTTC. Its translation: CASSLALAGGSGGYTF. The whole variable domain, filled in from reference TRBV7-2 and TRBJ1-2, reads GAGVSQSPSNKVTEKGKDVELRCDPISGHTALYWYRQSLGQGLEFLIYFQGNSAPDKSGLPSDRFSAERTGGSVSTLTIQRTQQEDSAVYLCASSLALAGGSGGYTFGSGTRLTVV.

V gene TRBV6-1 combines with J gene TRBJ1-4; weak D call: TRBD1 (5 bases). This CDR3 spans 14 amino acids. The germline gives CDR1 MNHNS, CDR2 SASEGT. Trimming took 8 bases from V and 0 from J, leaving 10 bases between them. The CDR3 DNA reads as TGTGCCAGCGGGGGGGTTGCAACTAATGAAAAACTGTTTTTT. Translated, it gives CASGGVATNEKLFF.

V gene TRBV5-1 combines with J gene TRBJ2-1; possibly TRBD1 for D (5 bases). Germline-derived CDR1 and CDR2 are SGHRS and YFSETQ. The length of the CDR3 is 14 residues. With 4 bases removed from V and 3 bases from J, the gap between germline ends came to 11 bases. CDR3 bases: TGCGCCAGCAGCCTTGGACAAATCTACAATGAGCAGTTCTTC. It codes for CASSLGQIYNEQFF.

V usage is TRBV3-1 (or the pseudogene TRBV3-2) and J usage is TRBJ2-1; 7 bases map to TRBD2. Losses at the gene ends were 0 bases for V and 9 bases for J; bases not matched to a gene: 11. The germline gives CDR1 LGHDT, CDR2 YNNKEL (reference sequence). The length of the CDR3 is 16 residues. Here the CDR3 DNA reads TGTGCCAGCAGCCAAGATTTGACCGGAGTAGCGGGTGAGCAGTTCTTC. It yields the protein CASSQDLTGVAGEQFF.